Sequencing of this T cell receptor beta chain was carried out in a study of blood T cell repertoires in COVID-19. The wider study: Both acute and convalescent COVID-19 samples were obtained from the United States, Italy and Spain. T cells, B-cell-depleted T cells, or PBMCs supplied cDNA or gDNA.

Trimming removed 6 bases from V and 7 bases from J; junction bases left unmatched: 10. The germline V gene has CDR1 LNHDA and CDR2 SQIVND (reference sequence). The CDR3 totals 15 residues. Here immunoSEQ multiplex PCR was the method, and the copy in TCRdb shows in-frame clones only, minus some. Seen here are roughly 700,000 clones, 70% to 90% observed once, and the top ten hold approximately 0.25%. This chain connects TRBV19 to TRBJ1-4, with TRBD1 identical over 8 bases. The TCR originated in a young woman with acute or convalescent COVID-19. The sample consisted of peripheral blood. As DNA, the CDR3 is TGTGCCAGTAGCAACGGACAGGGAGAGAGTGAAAAACTGTTTTTT. Its translation: CASSNGQGESEKLFF.